These 8 T cell receptor beta chains originate from one sample sequenced in a study of T cell responses to AZD1222 COVID-19 vaccine. TCRdb's copy holds only in-frame clones and misses some; the assay was immunoSEQ multiplex PCR. This sample has just over 80,000 clones, with around 89% found just once. Material: peripheral blood, obtained on day 0 of AZD1222 vaccination. These receptors all stem from an adult in good health.

The chain recombines TRBV7-9 with TRBJ2-3; 7 positions agree with TRBD1. Germline CDR1 reads SEHNR; CDR2 reads FQNEAQ (reference sequence). V lost 1 base, J lost 5 bases, and 9 bases stayed unmatched. The CDR3 contains 16 residues. The CDR3, as DNA: TGTGCCAGCAGCTTAGTCGGGGCCGCAGGGGGAGATACGCAGTATTTT. Amino acid sequence: CASSLVGAAGGDTQYF.

The chain joins TRBV18 to TRBJ2-7; D perhaps matches TRBD2 (5 bases). Trimming took 2 bases from V and 7 from J, leaving 12 bases between them. Germline CDR1 is KGHSH and CDR2 is LQKENI. This CDR3 is 13 amino acids long. This chain's CDR3 is CASSPVDRGEQYF. The CDR3 nucleotides read TGTGCCAGCTCACCAGTCGACCGCGGGGAGCAGTACTTC. Filled out from reference TRBV18 and TRBJ2-7, the complete variable domain reads NAGVMQNPRHLVRRRGQEARLRCSPMKGHSHVYWYRQLPEEGLKFMVYLQKENIIDESGMPKERFSAEFPKEGPSILRIQQVVRGDSAAYFCASSPVDRGEQYFGPGTRLTVT.

The V and J genes are TRBV7-2 and TRBJ2-7, with D possibly TRBD2 on 5 matching bases. The CDR3 has 15 residues. The germline V and J ends were trimmed by 5 bases and 3 bases, with 17 bases remaining between them. From germline, CDR1 is SGHTA and CDR2 FQGNSA. Here the CDR3 DNA reads TGTGCCAGCAGCCCAGAGGTTAGCGTAAACTACGAGCAGTACTTC. As protein: CASSPEVSVNYEQYF.

Only a few counts were recorded for this clone. This chain joins TRBV30 and TRBJ2-7; D may be TRBD2 (7 bases). The CDR3 runs to 14 residues. The V and J ends lost 0 bases and 6 bases respectively, with 15 bases between them. Germline V gene lookup returns CDR1 GTSNPN and CDR2 SVGIG (reference sequence). CDR3 residues: CAWSVRGGAREQYF. CDR3 coding DNA: TGTGCCTGGAGTGTACGAGGGGGGGCCCGCGAGCAGTACTTC.

The chain couples TRBV5-1 to TRBJ1-1; D unclear. Between the trimmed V and J ends, which lost 5 bases and 4 bases, there was a span of 9 bases. Germline CDR1 and CDR2: SGHRS and YFSETQ. The CDR3 extends over 12 amino acids. For the CDR3, the DNA is TGCGCCAGCAGATCTGGGGTCACTGAAGCTTTCTTT. It translates to CASRSGVTEAFF.

The rearrangement links TRBV19 to TRBJ2-7; possible D gene TRBD2, 6 bases. The germline V gene has CDR1 LNHDA and CDR2 SQIVND (reference sequence). The CDR3 has 13 residues. V lost 3 bases and J lost 2, with 8 bases in between. CDR3 sequence (DNA): TGTGCCAGTAGTATCCGCGGGACCTACGAGCAGTACTTC. Encoded protein: CASSIRGTYEQYF.

This rearrangement joins TRBV11-1 to TRBJ1-1, with D maybe TRBD1 (5 bases). Germline CDR1 is SGHAT and CDR2 is FQDESV (reference sequence). The CDR3 is made up of 15 amino acids. Deletions cut 1 base from V and 4 bases from J, with 13 bases between. CDR3 nucleotide sequence: TGTGCCAGCAGCTTAGTAGGAGTGGGGGGCACTGAAGCTTTCTTT. It encodes CASSLVGVGGTEAFF.

DNA of the CDR3: TGCGCCAGCAGCGTAGGACTAGCGGGGGGGCAGCGGGAGACCCAGTACTTC. It yields the protein CASSVGLAGGQRETQYF. V usage is TRBV4-1 and J usage is TRBJ2-5; 15 bases are a match to TRBD2. V shed 5 bases, J shed 5 bases, and the junction held 9 bases outside the gene matches. Germline-derived CDR1 and CDR2 are MGHRA and YSYEKL. CDR3 length: 17 amino acids.